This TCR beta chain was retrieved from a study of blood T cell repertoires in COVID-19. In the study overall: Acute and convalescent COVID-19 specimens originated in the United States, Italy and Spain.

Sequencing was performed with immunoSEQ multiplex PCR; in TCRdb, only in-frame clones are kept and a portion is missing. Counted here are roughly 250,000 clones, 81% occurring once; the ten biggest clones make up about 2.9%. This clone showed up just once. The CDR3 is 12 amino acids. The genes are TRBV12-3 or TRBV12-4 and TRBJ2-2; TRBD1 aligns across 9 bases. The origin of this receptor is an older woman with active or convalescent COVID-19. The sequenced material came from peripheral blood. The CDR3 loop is CAGQGNTGELFF. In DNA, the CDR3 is TGTGCGGGACAGGGGAACACCGGGGAGCTGTTTTTT.